This T cell receptor beta chain was documented in a study of T-cell memory formation after mild COVID-19. Germline trimming cut 5 bases from V and 4 bases from J; bases unmatched to any gene: 11. The CDR3 spans 16 residues. The germline CDR1 and CDR2 sequences are SGHTA and FQGNSA. TCRdb fed the 5' RACE reads into MiXCR, producing one record per CDR3 protein. The sample consists of hundreds of thousands of distinct CDR3 sequences, roughly 20% of them appearing once. The source of this sequence is a man between 18 and 29 years old who had mild COVID-19 (a few samples of this study predate the infection). Cell type and time point are not known. The sequencing sample was made of PBMCs or a T cell subset sorted from them (not recorded which). The chain carries TRBV7-2 and TRBJ2-5; 9 bases map to TRBD2. The CDR3 loop reads CASSPIGLAGRETQYF. Here the CDR3 DNA reads TGTGCCAGCAGCCCGATAGGGCTAGCGGGAAGAGAGACCCAGTACTTC.